This T cell receptor (beta chain) emerged from a study of CD8 T cells in Susac syndrome. CDR3 length: 14 amino acids. From germline, CDR1 is SGHNT and CDR2 YYREEE (reference sequence). Trimming pared 0 bases from V and 7 bases from J, leaving 8 bases between. CD8+ and CD4+ T cells from blood underwent TCR beta sequencing, which was carried out in a high-throughput format. The RNA, about 0.45 to 1 ug, was put through reverse transcription using random hexamers. TCRdb recomputed calls from the immunoSEQ multiplex PCR reads with MiXCR, one row per CDR3 protein. The sample lists about 180,000 distinct CDR3 sequences, under 95% occurring once.

The material sequenced was CD4+ T cells from PBMCs. This TCR was sampled from a human donor with Susac syndrome. The gene calls are TRBV5-4 and TRBJ1-6, with D uncertain. Here the CDR3 DNA reads TGTGCCAGCAGCTTGGGTACTTGGAATTCACCCCTCCACTTT. This sequence encodes CASSLGTWNSPLHF.